This TCR beta chain was documented in a study of graft-versus-host responses after intestinal transplantation. Sequencing used immunoSEQ multiplex PCR; TCRdb keeps in-frame clones, though not all of them. The table records about 19,000 clones, around 33% of them present only once. This clone appeared a few times. Germline trimming cut 6 bases from V and 2 bases from J; bases unmatched to any gene: 3. The CDR3 runs 14 residues. The germline gives CDR1 MNHNS, CDR2 SASEGT. The chain uses TRBV6-1 and TRBJ2-7; 11 nucleotides agree with TRBD2. The starting material was alloreactive CD4+ T cells from a mixed lymphocyte reaction culture, obtained before transplantation. Stated subset: CFSE-low proliferating T cells sorted from roughly 6-day pre-transplant mixed lymphocyte reaction (GvH or HvG direction). This clonotype was obtained from a human patient who was an organ donor for intestinal transplantation. The CDR3 coding sequence is TGTGCCAGCAGGACTAGCGGGGAGCCCTACGAGCAGTACTTC. Translated: CASRTSGEPYEQYF.